Presented here are 25 T cell receptor beta chains from one specimen sequenced in a study of blood T cell repertoires in COVID-19. The protocol was immunoSEQ multiplex PCR, while the TCRdb copy is restricted to in-frame clones and leaves out a portion. The sample lists about 120,000 clones, around nine tenths occurring once. Sequences were obtained from peripheral blood. The receptors derive from a woman aged 45-65 years with acute or convalescent COVID-19.

The genes are TRBV7-3 and TRBJ1-4; unclear D gene. This CDR3 has 16 amino acids. Germline CDR1 SGHTA, CDR2 FQGTGA. V was clipped by 0 bases and J by 7 bases, with 15 bases between them. The CDR3 DNA reads TGTGCCAGCAGCTTAACCCGACCATCTGAGGGTGAAAAACTGTTTTTT. Translating it yields CASSLTRPSEGEKLFF.

This clone was seen a single time. The chain is built from TRBV7-2 and TRBJ2-1, with 15 bases that match TRBD2. This CDR3 spans 14 amino acids. Germline V gene sequence: CDR1 SGHTA, CDR2 FQGNSA. The trim removed 3 bases at V and 15 bases at J, leaving 6 bases unmatched. The DNA for the CDR3 is TGTGCCAGCAGCTTGGGACTAGCGGGAGGTTTGTGGTTCTTC. Its protein product is CASSLGLAGGLWFF.

The gene calls are TRBV15 and TRBJ2-2; 11 nucleotides agree with TRBD2. CDR3 size: 14 residues. With 10 bases clipped from V and 1 base from J, the junction kept 2 bases outside the gene matches. Germline V CDR1 and CDR2: LNHNV, YYDKDF (reference sequence). CDR3 sequence reads: CASGTSGNTGELFF. CDR3 sequence (DNA): TGTGCCAGCGGGACTAGCGGGAACACCGGGGAGCTGTTTTTT.

This chain joins TRBV18 and TRBJ2-2, with D perhaps matching TRBD1 (6 bases). V lost 1 base and J lost 7, with 10 bases in between. The CDR3 loop spans 14 amino acids. Germline V gene data show CDR1 as KGHSH and CDR2 as LQKENI. The CDR3 spells CASSPRGPGGELFF. Written as DNA, the CDR3 is TGTGCCAGCTCACCACGGGGGCCCGGCGGGGAGCTGTTTTTT.

The J gene is TRBJ2-3, the V gene TRBV7-2, with 7 bases that match TRBD2. Germline V gene sequence: CDR1 SGHTA, CDR2 FQGNSA. There are 15 residues in the CDR3. Trimming took 8 bases from V and 3 from J; bases not matched to a gene: 11. The CDR3 protein is CASGSWEGGTDTQYF. The CDR3 DNA sequence: TGTGCCAGCGGCTCCTGGGAGGGAGGGACAGATACGCAGTATTTT.

The chain links TRBV6-2 or TRBV6-3 to TRBJ1-1, with a tentative D call TRBD1 (5 bases). There are 13 residues in the CDR3. V was clipped by 4 bases and J by 11 bases, with 17 bases between them. The V gene's germline CDR1 is MNHEY and CDR2 SVGEGT. CDR3 in DNA: TGTGCCAGCAGTTTCTACTTAACGGGGGTCGCTTTCTTT. This codes for CASSFYLTGVAFF.

The V and J genes are TRBV19 and TRBJ2-1; possible D gene TRBD2, 5 bases. V lost 5 bases, J lost 6 bases, and 14 bases lay in between. Germline V gene lookup returns CDR1 LNHDA and CDR2 SQIVND (reference sequence). There are 14 residues in the CDR3. The CDR3 protein is CASSLGVAGNEQFF. The CDR3 DNA reads TGTGCCAGTAGTCTCGGGGTAGCAGGCAATGAGCAGTTCTTC. The full variable domain, completed using reference TRBV19 and TRBJ2-1, is DGGITQSPKYLFRKEGQNVTLSCEQNLNHDAMYWYRQDPGQGLRLIYYSQIVNDFQKGDIAEGYSVSREKKESFPLTVTSAQKNPTAFYLCASSLGVAGNEQFFGPGTRLTVL.

This chain uses TRBV7-6 with TRBJ2-1; D may be TRBD1 (5 bases). The CDR3 has 12 residues. In germline, CDR1 is SGHVS, CDR2 FNYEAQ. V was shortened by 4 bases and J by 6 bases, with 7 bases between the two germline ends. This CDR3 is CASSSRGNEQFF. As DNA, the CDR3 is TGTGCCAGCAGCTCTAGGGGCAATGAGCAGTTCTTC.

This chain links TRBV5-1 with TRBJ2-3; TRBD1 matches at 9 bases. The CDR3 consists of 16 residues. Germline V gene lookup returns CDR1 SGHRS and CDR2 YFSETQ. V lost 2 bases to trimming and J lost 5 bases; unmatched junction nucleotides: 9. The CDR3 is CASSFSDRGRRDTQYF. DNA of the CDR3: TGCGCCAGCAGCTTTTCGGACAGGGGTAGGAGAGATACGCAGTATTTT.

The chain uses TRBV18 and TRBJ2-7; the match to TRBD2 covers 8 bases. The J segment lost 0 bases and the V segment lost 5 bases, leaving 9 bases of the junction unmatched. CDR3 length: 16 amino acids. The germline V gene encodes CDR1 KGHSH and CDR2 LQKENI. CDR3 nucleotide sequence: TGTGCCAGCTCAGCCTTAGCGGGGAGGAGCTCCTACGAGCAGTACTTC. It encodes CASSALAGRSSYEQYF.

This rearrangement joins TRBV4-1 to TRBJ1-1; 10 bases map to TRBD1. CDR3 length: 17 amino acids. Per germline, CDR1 MGHRA and CDR2 YSYEKL. The V segment lost 3 bases and the J segment 0 bases; nucleotides outside the gene matches: 7. The CDR3 protein is CASSQGRQGALNTEAFF. The CDR3 DNA is TGCGCCAGCAGCCAGGGTAGACAGGGGGCCTTGAACACTGAAGCTTTCTTT.

This chain joins TRBV5-1 and TRBJ2-3; D may be TRBD1 (6 bases). The CDR3 runs 14 residues. Germline CDR1 reads SGHRS; CDR2 reads YFSETQ. V lost 0 bases and J lost 8, with 13 bases in between. The CDR3 sequence is CASSLGTDALTQYF. CDR3 coding DNA: TGCGCCAGCAGCTTGGGGACAGACGCCCTTACGCAGTATTTT.

The chain employs TRBV7-2 and TRBJ1-2; D remains ambiguous. V shed 5 bases and J shed 6 bases, with 10 bases lying between them. This CDR3 is built from 12 residues. In germline, CDR1 is SGHTA, CDR2 FQGNSA. The CDR3 sequence is CASSPRENGYTF. CDR3 in DNA: TGTGCCAGCAGCCCCCGGGAGAATGGCTACACCTTC.

V gene TRBV3-1 (or the pseudogene TRBV3-2) combines with J gene TRBJ2-7; tentatively, D is TRBD1 (5 bases). Trimming removed 1 base at V and 5 bases at J, with 12 bases between. Germline values: CDR1 LGHDT, CDR2 YNNKEL (reference sequence). This CDR3 spans 14 amino acids. CDR3 loop: CASSQGSRVNEQYF. The CDR3 region has the DNA TGTGCCAGCAGCCAAGGGTCCAGGGTGAACGAGCAGTACTTC.

The V gene is TRBV7-2, the J gene TRBJ2-5, with D maybe TRBD2 (7 bases). Germline V gives CDR1 SGHTA, CDR2 FQGNSA. Trimming shortened V by 2 bases and J by 1 base, and 11 bases separated the two germline ends. The CDR3 has 15 amino acids. CDR3 loop: CASSLRGGAQETQYF. The CDR3, as DNA: TGTGCCAGCAGCTTAAGAGGGGGGGCCCAAGAGACCCAGTACTTC.

The gene calls are TRBV5-8 and TRBJ1-3; TRBD1 matches at 8 bases. This CDR3 has 15 amino acids. Germline loops: CDR1 SGHTS, CDR2 YDEGEE. After removal of 1 base from V and 4 bases from J, the junction contained 4 bases not matched to a gene. Here the CDR3 reads CASSLRQGSGNTIYF. CDR3 DNA: TGTGCCAGCAGCTTGCGACAGGGGAGCGGAAACACCATATATTTT.

The gene calls are TRBV25-1 and TRBJ1-1, with D perhaps TRBD1 (6 bases). Trimming took 4 bases from V and 0 from J, leaving 12 bases between them. Germline-derived CDR1 and CDR2 are MGHDK and SYGVNS. The CDR3 runs 15 residues. CDR3 nucleotide sequence: TGTGCCAGCAGTGCCCGGACAGCCATGAACACTGAAGCTTTCTTT. The encoded protein is CASSARTAMNTEAFF.

This chain joins TRBV19 and TRBJ1-2; D call uncertain. Germline V gene data show CDR1 as LNHDA and CDR2 as SQIVND (reference sequence). Trimming left V 7 bases short and J 4 bases short, with 22 bases between. The CDR3 sequence is 16 residues long. The CDR3 DNA is TGTGCCAGTACTAGGCGTTATTCCTTCGCGCTCTATGGCTACACCTTC. It is translated as CASTRRYSFALYGYTF. Filled out from reference TRBV19 and TRBJ1-2, the complete variable domain reads DGGITQSPKYLFRKEGQNVTLSCEQNLNHDAMYWYRQDPGQGLRLIYYSQIVNDFQKGDIAEGYSVSREKKESFPLTVTSAQKNPTAFYLCASTRRYSFALYGYTFGSGTRLTVV.

This clone was seen repeatedly, ten times or more. The chain has TRBV29-1 and TRBJ1-5; 7 bases map to TRBD1. V shed 5 bases, J shed 7 bases, and the junction held 8 bases outside the gene matches. The CDR3 has 13 amino acids. Germline V gene lookup returns CDR1 SQVTM and CDR2 ANQGSEA. The CDR3 loop reads CSVKGTEGQPQHF. The CDR3 region has the DNA TGCAGCGTTAAAGGGACAGAGGGCCAGCCCCAGCATTTT. The full variable domain, rest sourced from reference TRBV29-1 and TRBJ1-5, is SAVISQKPSRDICQRGTSLTIQCQVDSQVTMMFWYRQQPGQSLTLIATANQGSEATYESGFVIDKFPISRPNLTFSTLTVSNMSPEDSSIYLCSVKGTEGQPQHFGDGTRLSIL.

This chain connects TRBV7-2 to TRBJ2-2; 13 positions match TRBD2. This CDR3 spans 15 amino acids. The V and J ends lost 5 bases and 10 bases, in that order; junction bases with no gene match: 7. CDR1 and CDR2 (germline): SGHTA, FQGNSA. CDR3 in amino acids: CASSTSGRVEEELFF. In DNA form, the CDR3 reads TGTGCCAGCAGCACTAGCGGGAGGGTCGAAGAGGAGCTGTTTTTT.

The chain couples TRBV6-6 to TRBJ2-3; TRBD2 is a possible D gene (5 bases). The CDR3 is 15 amino acids. V was cut by 7 bases and J by 1 base, with 15 bases left in between. The germline V gene encodes CDR1 MNHNY and CDR2 SVGAGI (reference sequence). The DNA of the CDR3 is TGTGCCAGCACCGGGGTATCGACGGGCACAGATACGCAGTATTTT. Residues: CASTGVSTGTDTQYF.

The rearrangement uses TRBV9 and TRBJ1-2; D is possibly TRBD1 (5 bases). CDR1 and CDR2 from the germline V gene are SGDLS and YYNGEE. V was cut by 3 bases and J by 1 base, with 16 bases left in between. The CDR3 spans 16 residues. CDR3 sequence reads: CASSAFSGRDNYGYTF. As DNA, the CDR3 is TGTGCCAGCAGCGCCTTTTCAGGGAGGGATAACTATGGCTACACCTTC.

The rearrangement links TRBV5-4 to TRBJ1-1; a possible D gene is TRBD1 (6 bases). V was cut by 3 bases and J by 4 bases, with 13 bases left in between. CDR1 is SGHNT and CDR2 is YYREEE in the germline V gene (reference sequence). The CDR3 has 14 residues. This CDR3 reads CASSSEGGFTEAFF. DNA of the CDR3: TGTGCCAGCAGCTCTGAGGGGGGGTTCACTGAAGCTTTCTTT.

The chain links TRBV27 to TRBJ2-6; 7 bases line up with TRBD1. V dropped 4 bases and J dropped 0; count of bases not matched to a gene: 6. The CDR3 is 17 amino acids. Germline assignment: CDR1 MNHEY and CDR2 SMNVEV (reference sequence). Here the CDR3 reads CASSSWTGVSGANVLTF. The CDR3 DNA reads TGTGCCAGCAGTTCGTGGACAGGCGTCTCTGGGGCCAACGTCCTGACTTTC. The whole variable domain, remainder taken from reference TRBV27 and TRBJ2-6, is EAQVTQNPRYLITVTGKKLTVTCSQNMNHEYMSWYRQDPGLGLRQIYYSMNVEVTDKGDVPEGYKVSRKEKRNFPLILESPSPNQTSLYFCASSSWTGVSGANVLTFGAGSRLTVL.

This clone was recorded once. The chain couples TRBV11-2 to TRBJ2-2; D perhaps matches TRBD2 (6 bases). This CDR3 has 15 amino acids. V was pared by 1 base and J by 5 bases, with 11 bases between. From germline, CDR1 is SGHAT and CDR2 FQNNGV. The CDR3 loop is CASSLVMGGTGELFF. The CDR3 DNA is TGTGCCAGCAGCTTAGTGATGGGAGGTACCGGGGAGCTGTTTTTT.